This T cell receptor (beta chain) is from a study of T cell repertoires in cytomegalovirus infection. For the study at large: Matching HLA type, along with CMV infection, was indicated by public TCR beta signatures.

J lost 2 bases, V lost 5 bases, and 11 bases had no gene match. Germline-derived CDR1 and CDR2 are SGHTA and FQGNSA. This CDR3 contains 17 residues. This clonotype was seen at least ten times. Its specificity is unknown. TCRdb re-derived calls from the reads in MiXCR, one entry per CDR3 protein. The table lists around 440,000 distinct CDR3 sequences, approximately 10% of them singletons. Study results and limitations: The ex vivo response showed dominance by HLA-C-restricted CMV-specific TCR beta clonotypes.

The clonotype originates from a human donor in good health (CMV status not recorded). Some clones in this sample may be carry-over from other donors' samples. Sequencing used PBMCs. V is TRBV7-2 and J is TRBJ2-2, with 7 bases fitting TRBD2. The CDR3 reads CASSPGGLTLNTGELFF. The CDR3 DNA sequence: TGTGCCAGCAGCCCCGGGGGACTAACCCTCAACACCGGGGAGCTGTTTTTT.